Listed below are T cell receptor beta chains from one sample, sequenced in a study of vaccination effects on CD4 cells after COVID-19. For these TCRs, the target antigens are not known. Profiled with immunoSEQ multiplex PCR; TCRdb holds only in-frame clones, not every one. The table shows roughly 27,000 clones, with 83% occurring only once. The source material was CD4+ T cells from PBMCs cultured with HCoV-NL63 spike peptides, sampled after COVID-19 vaccination. All receptors come from a human donor who received a COVID-19 vaccine. Some clones in this sample may be carry-over from other donors' samples. Each CDR3 is given without its conserved first and last residue. The order of the fields is V gene, J gene, CDR3 protein.

TRBV20-1	TRBJ2-5	SASPSTQQETQY
TRBV6-5	TRBJ2-3	ASSPGTTDTQY
TRBV5-5	TRBJ1-5	ASSLWQGSDQPQH
TRBV7-8	TRBJ1-5	ASSFLGQGAGQPQH
TRBV3-1/TRBV3-2	TRBJ2-1	ASSYRGLYNEQF
TRBV7-2	TRBJ1-3	ASSMTGGGGNTIY
TRBV24-1	TRBJ1-1	ATSDTTPNTEAF
TRBV5-1	TRBJ1-6	ASRILDSLPSPLH
TRBV11-2	TRBJ2-3	ASSLPSTDTQY
TRBV28	TRBJ1-2	ASSRETAYYGYT
TRBV11-2	TRBJ2-5	ASSLVTGTGSEETQY
TRBV2	TRBJ2-2	ASILAGELF
TRBV25-1	TRBJ1-3	ASSEWRTGGSGNTIY
TRBV29-1	TRBJ1-2	SVTGAGGYT
TRBV7-2	TRBJ1-4	ASSLGQGASNEKLF
TRBV28	TRBJ2-1	ASSWGLTGLKQF
TRBV3-1/TRBV3-2	TRBJ1-3	ASSHRGSGNTIY
TRBV7-2	TRBJ1-1	ASSEQRNTEAF
TRBV4-1	TRBJ1-1	ASSQVRDSTEAF
TRBV29-1	TRBJ2-3	SVEIGDSTDTQY
TRBV2	TRBJ1-2	ASSETGGEGYGYT
TRBV19	TRBJ1-6	AGGEQVGSPLH
TRBV11-3	TRBJ1-2	ASSFRLYGYT
TRBV2	TRBJ1-5	ASSSDRNQPQH
TRBV5-1	TRBJ2-5	ASSIGQGGWETQY
TRBV11-3	TRBJ2-2	ASSLGQGAGELF
TRBV3-1/TRBV3-2	TRBJ2-1	ASSQEYEGAQQF
TRBV11-2	TRBJ1-6	ASSLAQGANSPLH
TRBV10-1	TRBJ2-3	AAWTGRADTQY
TRBV9	TRBJ2-2	ASSLRQTVTGELF
TRBV5-1	TRBJ1-1	ASSLRGGGTEAF
TRBV28	TRBJ2-1	ASSLRGQGNEQF
TRBV15	TRBJ2-5	ATSRAAGGRLETQY
TRBV2	TRBJ1-1	ASSVTGETEAF
TRBV3-1/TRBV3-2	TRBJ1-2	ASSQEGRNYGYT
TRBV5-1	TRBJ2-3	ASSLDTGADTQY
TRBV9	TRBJ2-4	ASSVGDRFGIQY
TRBV5-1	TRBJ1-4	ASSPGTVMLRQLF
TRBV7-2	TRBJ1-3	ASSLSSGNTIY
TRBV9	TRBJ1-4	ASSVTPTDEKLF
TRBV7-2	TRBJ1-1	ASSLEPMRLGGAAEAF
TRBV3-1/TRBV3-2	TRBJ1-6	ASSPGYSPLH
TRBV15	TRBJ2-2	ATSSRRIDGELF
TRBV19	TRBJ2-1	ASSARQFQF
TRBV19	TRBJ2-5	ASSAGRDQETQY
TRBV6-5	TRBJ1-5	ASNSPGQDVAQH
TRBV6-4	TRBJ2-3	ASSDSGLPRPLDTQY
TRBV5-1	TRBJ1-3	ASSLQGAGNTIY
TRBV19	TRBJ1-5	ASSIEGAQPQH
TRBV3-1/TRBV3-2	TRBJ2-3	ASSQRDTQY
TRBV14	TRBJ1-2	ASSPSSYGYT
TRBV7-2	TRBJ1-3	ASSPRAPGNTIY